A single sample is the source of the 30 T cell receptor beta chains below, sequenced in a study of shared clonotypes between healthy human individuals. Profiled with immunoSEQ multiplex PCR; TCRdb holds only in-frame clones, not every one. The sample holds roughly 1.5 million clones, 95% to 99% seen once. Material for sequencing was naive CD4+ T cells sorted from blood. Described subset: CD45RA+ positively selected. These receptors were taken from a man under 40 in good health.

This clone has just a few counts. CDR3 region: CASRVSGELFF. The CDR3 DNA reads as TGTGCCAGCCGGGTTTCCGGGGAGCTGTTTTTT. The genes are TRBV6-1 and TRBJ2-2; D ambiguous. V gave up 8 bases and J gave up 6 bases, with 7 bases separating them. Germline CDR1 reads MNHNS; CDR2 reads SASEGT. The CDR3 is 11 residues long.

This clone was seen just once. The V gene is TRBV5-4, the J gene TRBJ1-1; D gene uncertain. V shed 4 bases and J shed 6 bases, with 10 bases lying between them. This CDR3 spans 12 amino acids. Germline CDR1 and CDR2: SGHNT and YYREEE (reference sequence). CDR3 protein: CASSRETAEAFF. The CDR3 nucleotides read TGTGCCAGCAGCCGGGAAACCGCTGAAGCTTTCTTT.

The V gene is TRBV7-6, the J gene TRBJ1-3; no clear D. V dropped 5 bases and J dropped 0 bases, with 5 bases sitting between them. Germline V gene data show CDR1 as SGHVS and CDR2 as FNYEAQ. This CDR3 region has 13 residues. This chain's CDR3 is CASSLDSGNTIYF. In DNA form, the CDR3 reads TGTGCCAGCAGCCTAGACTCTGGAAACACCATATATTTT.

The CDR3 loop is CASSFSVGQGYQPQHF. CDR3 nucleotide sequence: TGTGCCAGCAGTTTTAGTGTGGGACAGGGTTATCAGCCCCAGCATTTT. The chain couples TRBV28 to TRBJ1-5; 9 bases map to TRBD1. From germline, CDR1 is MDHEN and CDR2 SYDVKM. The CDR3 consists of 16 residues. V shed 3 bases and J 5 bases; nucleotides not matched to a gene: 8.

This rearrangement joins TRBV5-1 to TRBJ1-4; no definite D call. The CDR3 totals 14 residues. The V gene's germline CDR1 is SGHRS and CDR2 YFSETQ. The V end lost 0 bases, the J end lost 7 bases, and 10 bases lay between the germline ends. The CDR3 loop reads CASSLGVGREKLFF. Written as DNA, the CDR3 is TGCGCCAGCAGCTTGGGAGTTGGGCGTGAAAAACTGTTTTTT.

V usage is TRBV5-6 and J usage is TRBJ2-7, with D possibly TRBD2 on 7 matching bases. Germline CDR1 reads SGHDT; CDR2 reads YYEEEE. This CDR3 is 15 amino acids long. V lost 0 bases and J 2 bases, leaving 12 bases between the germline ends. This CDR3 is CASSLVGGGTYEQYF. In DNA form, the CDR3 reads TGTGCCAGCAGCTTGGTAGGGGGAGGGACCTACGAGCAGTACTTC. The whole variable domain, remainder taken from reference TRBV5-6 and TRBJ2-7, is DAGVTQSPTHLIKTRGQQVTLRCSPKSGHDTVSWYQQALGQGPQFIFQYYEEEERQRGNFPDRFSGHQFPNYSSELNVNALLLGDSALYLCASSLVGGGTYEQYFGPGTRLTVT.

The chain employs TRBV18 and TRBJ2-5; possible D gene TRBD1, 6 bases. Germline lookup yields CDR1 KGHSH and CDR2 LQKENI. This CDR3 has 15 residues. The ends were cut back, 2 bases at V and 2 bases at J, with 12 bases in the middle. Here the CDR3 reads CASSPSIQGQETQYF. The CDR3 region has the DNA TGTGCCAGCTCACCATCTATTCAGGGGCAAGAGACCCAGTACTTC.

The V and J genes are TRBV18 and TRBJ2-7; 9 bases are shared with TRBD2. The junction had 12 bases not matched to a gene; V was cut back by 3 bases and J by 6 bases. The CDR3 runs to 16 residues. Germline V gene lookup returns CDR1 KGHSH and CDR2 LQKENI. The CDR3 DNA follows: TGTGCCAGCTCACCCACTCTGGTAGCTAGCGGGACCGAGCAGTACTTC. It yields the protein CASSPTLVASGTEQYF.

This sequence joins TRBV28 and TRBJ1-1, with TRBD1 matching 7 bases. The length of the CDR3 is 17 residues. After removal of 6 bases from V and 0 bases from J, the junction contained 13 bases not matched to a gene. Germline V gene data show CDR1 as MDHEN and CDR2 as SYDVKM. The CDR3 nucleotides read TGTGCCAGCAGGCGAGGGACAGCACCGCCTCTGAACACTGAAGCTTTCTTT. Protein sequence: CASRRGTAPPLNTEAFF.

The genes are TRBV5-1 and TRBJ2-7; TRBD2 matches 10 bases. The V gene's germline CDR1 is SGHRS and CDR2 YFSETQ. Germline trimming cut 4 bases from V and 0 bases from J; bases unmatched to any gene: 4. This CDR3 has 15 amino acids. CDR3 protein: CASSQGLASSYEQYF. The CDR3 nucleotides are TGCGCCAGCAGCCAGGGACTAGCGAGCTCCTACGAGCAGTACTTC.

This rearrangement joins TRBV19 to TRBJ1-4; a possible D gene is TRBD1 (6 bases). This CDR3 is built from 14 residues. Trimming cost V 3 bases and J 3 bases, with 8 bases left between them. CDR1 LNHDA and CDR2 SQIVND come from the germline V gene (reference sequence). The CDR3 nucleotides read TGTGCCAGTAGTATCGGACAGCCTAATGAAAAACTGTTTTTT. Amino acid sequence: CASSIGQPNEKLFF.

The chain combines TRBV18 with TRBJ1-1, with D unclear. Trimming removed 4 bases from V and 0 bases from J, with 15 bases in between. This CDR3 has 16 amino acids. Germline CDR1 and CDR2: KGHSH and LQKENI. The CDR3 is CASSQVGIEMNTEAFF. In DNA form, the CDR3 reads TGTGCCAGCTCACAGGTTGGGATCGAGATGAACACTGAAGCTTTCTTT.

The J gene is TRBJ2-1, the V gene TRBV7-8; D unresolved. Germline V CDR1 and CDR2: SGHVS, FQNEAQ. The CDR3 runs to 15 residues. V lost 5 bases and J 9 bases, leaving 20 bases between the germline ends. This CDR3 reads CASSHRQHSSGEQFF. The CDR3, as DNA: TGTGCCAGCAGCCACCGTCAGCATTCCTCCGGTGAGCAGTTCTTC.

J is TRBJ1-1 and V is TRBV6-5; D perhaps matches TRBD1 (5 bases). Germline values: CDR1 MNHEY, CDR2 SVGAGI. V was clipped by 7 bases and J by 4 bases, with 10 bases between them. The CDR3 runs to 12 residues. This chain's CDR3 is CASTAGGTEAFF. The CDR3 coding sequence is TGTGCCAGCACTGCCGGGGGCACTGAAGCTTTCTTT.

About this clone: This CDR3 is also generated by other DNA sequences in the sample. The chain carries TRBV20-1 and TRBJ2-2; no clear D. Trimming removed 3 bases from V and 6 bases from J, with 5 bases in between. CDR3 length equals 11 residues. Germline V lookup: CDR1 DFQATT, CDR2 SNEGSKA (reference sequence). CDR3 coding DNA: TGCAGTGCTAGGCGTGCCGGGGAGCTGTTTTTT. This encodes CSARRAGELFF.

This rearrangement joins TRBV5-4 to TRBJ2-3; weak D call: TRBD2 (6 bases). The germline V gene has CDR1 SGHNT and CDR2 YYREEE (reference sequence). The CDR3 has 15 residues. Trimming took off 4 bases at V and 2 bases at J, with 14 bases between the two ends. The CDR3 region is CASSASGTDTDTQYF. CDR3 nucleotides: TGTGCCAGCAGCGCATCCGGGACTGACACAGATACGCAGTATTTT.

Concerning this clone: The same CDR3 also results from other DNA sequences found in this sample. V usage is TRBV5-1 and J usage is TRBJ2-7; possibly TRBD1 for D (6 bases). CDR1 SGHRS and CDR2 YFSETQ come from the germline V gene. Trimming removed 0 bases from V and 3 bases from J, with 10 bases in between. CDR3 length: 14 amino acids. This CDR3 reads CASSLVGQSYEQYF. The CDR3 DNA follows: TGCGCCAGCAGCTTGGTAGGACAGAGCTACGAGCAGTACTTC.

CDR3 residues: CASRKGGSGDTQYF. CDR3 bases: TGTGCCAGCAGGAAAGGAGGGTCCGGGGATACGCAGTATTTT. The chain carries TRBV28 and TRBJ2-3, with D maybe TRBD2 (6 bases). The germline V and J ends were trimmed by 6 bases and 6 bases, with 16 bases remaining between them. Germline V gene lookup returns CDR1 MDHEN and CDR2 SYDVKM. There are 14 residues in the CDR3.

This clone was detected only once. Written as DNA, the CDR3 is TGTGCCAGCAGCTTAAGCTTCTTAGCCAAAAACATTCAGTACTTC. It encodes CASSLSFLAKNIQYF. The V call is TRBV5-6, the J call TRBJ2-4; no definite D call. Germline V gene data show CDR1 as SGHDT and CDR2 as YYEEEE. CDR3 size: 15 residues. Trimming pared 2 bases from V and 0 bases from J, leaving 9 bases between.

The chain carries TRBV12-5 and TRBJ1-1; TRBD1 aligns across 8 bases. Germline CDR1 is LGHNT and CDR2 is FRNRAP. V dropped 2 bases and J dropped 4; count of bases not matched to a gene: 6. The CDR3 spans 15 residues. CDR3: CASGLYQGAGTEAFF. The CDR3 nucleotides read TGTGCTAGTGGTTTGTACCAGGGGGCAGGCACTGAAGCTTTCTTT. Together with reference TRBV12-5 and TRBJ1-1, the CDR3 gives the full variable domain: DARVTQTPRHKVTEMGQEVTMRCQPILGHNTVFWYRQTMMQGLELLAYFRNRAPLDDSGMPKDRFSAEMPDATLATLKIQPSEPRDSAVYFCASGLYQGAGTEAFFGQGTRLTVV.

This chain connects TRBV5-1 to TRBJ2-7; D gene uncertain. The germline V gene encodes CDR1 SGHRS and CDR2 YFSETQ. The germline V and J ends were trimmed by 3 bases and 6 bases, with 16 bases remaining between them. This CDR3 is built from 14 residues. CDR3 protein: CASSSTPRSLEQYF. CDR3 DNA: TGCGCCAGCAGCTCCACCCCGAGATCACTCGAGCAGTACTTC.

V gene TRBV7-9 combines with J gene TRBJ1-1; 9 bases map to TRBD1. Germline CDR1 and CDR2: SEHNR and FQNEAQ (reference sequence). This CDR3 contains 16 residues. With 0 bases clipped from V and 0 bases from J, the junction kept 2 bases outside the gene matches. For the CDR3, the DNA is TGTGCCAGCAGCTTAGCACAGGGGGCAATGAACACTGAAGCTTTCTTT. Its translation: CASSLAQGAMNTEAFF.

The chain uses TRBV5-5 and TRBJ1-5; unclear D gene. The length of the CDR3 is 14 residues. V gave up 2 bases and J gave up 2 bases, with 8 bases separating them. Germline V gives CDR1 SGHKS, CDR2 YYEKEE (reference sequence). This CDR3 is CASSFSARNQPQHF. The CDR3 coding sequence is TGTGCCAGCAGCTTTTCGGCCCGCAATCAGCCCCAGCATTTT. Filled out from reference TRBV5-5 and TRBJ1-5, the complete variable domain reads DAGVTQSPTHLIKTRGQQVTLRCSPISGHKSVSWYQQVLGQGPQFIFQYYEKEERGRGNFPDRFSARQFPNYSSELNVNALLLGDSALYLCASSFSARNQPQHFGDGTRLSIL.

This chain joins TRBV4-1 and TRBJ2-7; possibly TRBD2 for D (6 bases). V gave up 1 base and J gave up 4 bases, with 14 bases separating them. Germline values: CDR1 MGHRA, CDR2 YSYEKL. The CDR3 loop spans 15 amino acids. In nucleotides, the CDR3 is TGCGCCAGCAGCCAAGTCGAGATTAGCGGATACGAGCAGTACTTC. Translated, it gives CASSQVEISGYEQYF.

The CDR3 nucleotides read TGTGCCAGCAGCGAAAATCATCCGGGACTAGCGGGAGGTAGCTCCTACAATGAGCAGTTCTTC. Protein: CASSENHPGLAGGSSYNEQFF. V gene TRBV9 combines with J gene TRBJ2-1, with 15 nucleotides matching TRBD2. The length of the CDR3 is 21 residues. Germline V gene lookup returns CDR1 SGDLS and CDR2 YYNGEE. V trimming: 3 bases; J trimming: 0 bases; junction bases outside the gene matches: 13.

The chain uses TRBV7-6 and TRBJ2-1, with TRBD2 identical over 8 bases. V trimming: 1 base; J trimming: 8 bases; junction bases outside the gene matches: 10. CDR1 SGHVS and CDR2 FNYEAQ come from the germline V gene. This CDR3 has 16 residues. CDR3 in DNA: TGTGCCAGCAGCTTAGAGGTAGCGGGGTCGAGGGATGAGCAGTTCTTC. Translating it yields CASSLEVAGSRDEQFF.

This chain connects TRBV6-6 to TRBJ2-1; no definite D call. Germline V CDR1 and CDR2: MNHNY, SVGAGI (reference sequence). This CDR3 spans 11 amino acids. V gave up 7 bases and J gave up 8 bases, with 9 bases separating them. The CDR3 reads CASTFQDEQFF. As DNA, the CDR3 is TGTGCCAGCACGTTTCAGGATGAGCAGTTCTTC.

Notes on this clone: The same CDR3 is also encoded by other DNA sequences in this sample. The CDR3 here is CASRPSGANTGELFF. The CDR3 region has the DNA TGTGCCAGCAGACCTAGCGGAGCAAACACCGGGGAGCTGTTTTTT. The genes are TRBV14 and TRBJ2-2, with TRBD2 matching 7 bases. V shed 6 bases and J 2 bases; nucleotides not matched to a gene: 6. Germline V gene lookup returns CDR1 SGHDN and CDR2 FVKESK. There are 15 residues in the CDR3.

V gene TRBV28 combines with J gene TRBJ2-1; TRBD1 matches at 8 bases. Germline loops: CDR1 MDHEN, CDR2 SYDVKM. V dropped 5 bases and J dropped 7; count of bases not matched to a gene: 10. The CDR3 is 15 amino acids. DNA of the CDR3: TGTGCCAGCAGTCCTGACAGGGGTTTTCGGAATGAGCAGTTCTTC. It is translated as CASSPDRGFRNEQFF.

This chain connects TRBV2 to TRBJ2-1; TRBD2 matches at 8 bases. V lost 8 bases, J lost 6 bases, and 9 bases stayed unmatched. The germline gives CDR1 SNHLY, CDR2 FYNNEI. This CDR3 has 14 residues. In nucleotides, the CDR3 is TGTGCCAGCGGACGGGAGGGCCCGGGCAATGAGCAGTTCTTC. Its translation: CASGREGPGNEQFF.